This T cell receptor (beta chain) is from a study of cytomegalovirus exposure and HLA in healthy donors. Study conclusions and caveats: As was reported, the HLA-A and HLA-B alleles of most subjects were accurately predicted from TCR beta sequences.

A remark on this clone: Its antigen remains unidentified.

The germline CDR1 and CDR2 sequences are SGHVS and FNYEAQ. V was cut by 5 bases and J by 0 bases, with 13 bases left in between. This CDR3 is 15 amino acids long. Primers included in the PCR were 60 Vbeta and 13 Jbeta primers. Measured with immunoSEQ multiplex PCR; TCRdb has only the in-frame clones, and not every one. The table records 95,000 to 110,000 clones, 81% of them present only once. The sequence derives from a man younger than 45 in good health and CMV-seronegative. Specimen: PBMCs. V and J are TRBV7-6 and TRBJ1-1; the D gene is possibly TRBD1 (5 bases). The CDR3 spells CASSPVGGVNTEAFF. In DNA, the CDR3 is TGTGCCAGCAGCCCCGTGGGGGGAGTGAACACTGAAGCTTTCTTT.